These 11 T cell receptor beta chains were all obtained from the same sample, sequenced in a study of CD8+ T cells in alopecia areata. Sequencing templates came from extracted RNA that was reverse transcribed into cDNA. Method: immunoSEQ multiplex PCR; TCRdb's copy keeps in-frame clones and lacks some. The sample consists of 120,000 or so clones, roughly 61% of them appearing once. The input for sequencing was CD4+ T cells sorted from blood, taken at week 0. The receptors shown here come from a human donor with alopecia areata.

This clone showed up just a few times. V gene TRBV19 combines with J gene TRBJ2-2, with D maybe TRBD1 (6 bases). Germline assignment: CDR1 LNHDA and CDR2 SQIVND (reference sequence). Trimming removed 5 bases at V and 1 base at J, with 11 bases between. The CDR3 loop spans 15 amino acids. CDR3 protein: CASSPSGQNTGELFF. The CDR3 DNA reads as TGTGCCAGTAGTCCCTCGGGACAGAACACCGGGGAGCTGTTTTTT.

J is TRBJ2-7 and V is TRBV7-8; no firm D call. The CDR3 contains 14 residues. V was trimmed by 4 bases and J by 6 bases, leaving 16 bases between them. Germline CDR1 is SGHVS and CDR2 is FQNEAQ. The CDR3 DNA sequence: TGTGCCAGCAGCTCCGGCTTAGGGTTCGGCGAGCAGTACTTC. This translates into CASSSGLGFGEQYF.

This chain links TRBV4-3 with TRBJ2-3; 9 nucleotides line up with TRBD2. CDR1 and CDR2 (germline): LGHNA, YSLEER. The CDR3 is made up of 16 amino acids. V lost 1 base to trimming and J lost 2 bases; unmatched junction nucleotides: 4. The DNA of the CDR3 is TGCGCCAGCAGCCAAGGTTCTAGCGGGACCACAGATACGCAGTATTTT. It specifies CASSQGSSGTTDTQYF.

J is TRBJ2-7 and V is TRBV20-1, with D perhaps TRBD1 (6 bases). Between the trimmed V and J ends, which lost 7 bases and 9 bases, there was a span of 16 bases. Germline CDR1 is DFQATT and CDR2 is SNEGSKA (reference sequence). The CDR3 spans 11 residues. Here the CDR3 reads CSVPVGAVQYF. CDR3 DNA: TGCAGTGTCCCCGTGGGGGCGGTGCAGTACTTC.

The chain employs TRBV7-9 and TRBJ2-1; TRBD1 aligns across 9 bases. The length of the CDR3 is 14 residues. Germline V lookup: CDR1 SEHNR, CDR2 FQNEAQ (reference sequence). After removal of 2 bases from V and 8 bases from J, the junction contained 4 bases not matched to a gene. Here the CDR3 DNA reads TGTGCCAGCAGCTTACTACAGGGGGCCTATGAGCAGTTCTTC. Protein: CASSLLQGAYEQFF.

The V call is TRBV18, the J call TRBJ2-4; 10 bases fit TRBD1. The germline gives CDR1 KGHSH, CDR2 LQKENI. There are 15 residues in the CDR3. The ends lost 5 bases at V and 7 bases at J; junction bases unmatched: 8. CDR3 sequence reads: CASSSEGTGVNIQYF. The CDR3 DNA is TGTGCCAGCTCATCGGAGGGGACAGGGGTCAACATTCAGTACTTC.

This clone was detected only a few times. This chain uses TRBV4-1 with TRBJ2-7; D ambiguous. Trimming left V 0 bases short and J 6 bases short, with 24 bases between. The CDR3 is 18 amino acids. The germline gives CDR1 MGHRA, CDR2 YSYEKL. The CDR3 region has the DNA TGCGCCAGCAGCCAAGATCATTATGGGCCCAAGATTTCAGGCGAGCAGTACTTC. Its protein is CASSQDHYGPKISGEQYF.

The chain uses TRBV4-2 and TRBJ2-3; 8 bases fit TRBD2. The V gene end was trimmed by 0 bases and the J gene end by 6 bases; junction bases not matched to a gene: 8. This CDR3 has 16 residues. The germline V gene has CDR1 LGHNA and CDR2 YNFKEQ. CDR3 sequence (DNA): TGTGCCAGCAGCCAAGATTCCCTAGCGGGTGGGGATACGCAGTATTTT. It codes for CASSQDSLAGGDTQYF.

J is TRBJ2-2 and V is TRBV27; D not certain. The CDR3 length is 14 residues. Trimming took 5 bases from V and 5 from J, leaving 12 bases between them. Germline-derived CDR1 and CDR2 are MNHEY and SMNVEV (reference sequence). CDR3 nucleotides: TGTGCCAGCAGTGAAGGCCTGGAAACCGGGGAGCTGTTTTTT. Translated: CASSEGLETGELFF.

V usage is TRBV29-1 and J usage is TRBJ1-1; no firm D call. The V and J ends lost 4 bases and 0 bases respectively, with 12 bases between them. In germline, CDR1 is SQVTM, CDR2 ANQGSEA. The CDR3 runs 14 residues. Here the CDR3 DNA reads TGCAGCGTTGCCGATGCACCCATGAACACTGAAGCTTTCTTT. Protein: CSVADAPMNTEAFF.

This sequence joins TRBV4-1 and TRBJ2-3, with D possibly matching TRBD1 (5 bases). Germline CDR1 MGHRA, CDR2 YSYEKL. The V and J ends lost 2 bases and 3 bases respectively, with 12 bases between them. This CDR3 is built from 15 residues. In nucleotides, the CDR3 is TGCGCCAGCAGCCAATCAGGGCTACCTACAGATACGCAGTATTTT. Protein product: CASSQSGLPTDTQYF.